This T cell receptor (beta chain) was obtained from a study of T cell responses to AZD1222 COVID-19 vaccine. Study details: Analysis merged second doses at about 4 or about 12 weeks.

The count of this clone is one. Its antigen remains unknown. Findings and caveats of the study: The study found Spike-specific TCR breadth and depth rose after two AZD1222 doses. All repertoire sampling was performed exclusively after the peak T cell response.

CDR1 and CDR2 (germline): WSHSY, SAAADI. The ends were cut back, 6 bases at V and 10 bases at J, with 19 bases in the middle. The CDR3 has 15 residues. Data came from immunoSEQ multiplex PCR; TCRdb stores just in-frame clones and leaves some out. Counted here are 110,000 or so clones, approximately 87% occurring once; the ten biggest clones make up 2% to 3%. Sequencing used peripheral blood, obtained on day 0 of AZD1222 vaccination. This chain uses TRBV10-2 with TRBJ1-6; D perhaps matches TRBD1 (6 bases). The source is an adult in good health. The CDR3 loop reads CASRGTTRTLSPLHF. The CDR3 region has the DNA TGCGCCAGCAGGGGGACAACACGTACCCTCTCACCCCTCCACTTT.